A single sample gave rise to the 27 T cell receptor beta chains below, sequenced in a study of graft-versus-host responses after intestinal transplantation. These TCRs are of unknown antigen specificity. Some clones are missing from TCRdb's copy, which holds only in-frame ones; the method was immunoSEQ multiplex PCR. The table includes approximately 82,000 clones, around 93% detected once. The sequenced sample was unstimulated CD8+ T cells sorted from spleen or lymph node cells, obtained before transplant. The receptors were sampled from a human donor who was the organ donor for an intestinal transplant.

This rearrangement joins TRBV20-1 to TRBJ1-2; D gene ambiguous. CDR1 and CDR2 from the germline V gene are DFQATT and SNEGSKA (reference sequence). CDR3 size: 10 residues. V gave up 5 bases and J gave up 8 bases, with 9 bases separating them. This CDR3 is CSAGPGGYTF. The CDR3 DNA reads TGCAGTGCTGGCCCGGGGGGCTACACCTTC.

V gene TRBV11-2 combines with J gene TRBJ2-2; tentatively, D is TRBD2 (6 bases). The CDR3 spans 16 residues. The germline V gene encodes CDR1 SGHAT and CDR2 FQNNGV. Trimming stripped 10 bases from V and 3 bases from J, with 21 bases between. As DNA, the CDR3 is TGTGCCACTCGTTTTACGGGGGAGTGGGACACCGGGGAGCTGTTTTTT. It is translated as CATRFTGEWDTGELFF.

V usage is TRBV30 and J usage is TRBJ2-1; 8 nucleotides match TRBD2. CDR1 and CDR2 (germline): GTSNPN, SVGIG (reference sequence). The CDR3 extends over 12 amino acids. The CDR3 nucleotides are TGTGTCGGATGTCCGGGGGGGAATGAGCAGTTCTTC. It is translated as CVGCPGGNEQFF.

V is TRBV4-1 and J is TRBJ2-1; 12 bases match TRBD2. The CDR3 sequence is 17 residues long. The germline CDR1 and CDR2 sequences are MGHRA and YSYEKL. The V segment lost 2 bases and the J segment 8 bases; nucleotides outside the gene matches: 10. The CDR3 region is CASSQTWGTSGLDEQFF. The CDR3 DNA reads as TGCGCCAGCAGCCAAACCTGGGGGACTAGCGGGCTTGATGAGCAGTTCTTC.

The V call is TRBV4-1, the J call TRBJ1-5; D is unresolved. The CDR3 spans 13 residues. Germline V gene lookup returns CDR1 MGHRA and CDR2 YSYEKL. Deletions cut 4 bases from V and 4 bases from J, with 8 bases between. The DNA for the CDR3 is TGCGCCAGCAGCCTGGCAGGAAATCAGCCCCAGCATTTT. This gives the protein CASSLAGNQPQHF.

The CDR3 here is CASSPLGSDTQYF. CDR3 coding DNA: TGTGCCAGCAGCCCTCTCGGGTCAGATACGCAGTATTTT. The chain joins TRBV27 to TRBJ2-3; no firm D call. Trimming cost V 6 bases and J 4 bases, with 11 bases left between them. This CDR3 spans 13 amino acids. Germline CDR1 and CDR2: MNHEY and SMNVEV (reference sequence).

CDR3 protein: CASSSGLAAGELFF. The CDR3 bases are TGTGCCAGTAGTAGCGGACTAGCAGCCGGGGAGCTGTTTTTT. The J gene is TRBJ2-2, the V gene TRBV19, with 8 bases aligning to TRBD2. CDR3 length: 14 amino acids. Germline assignment: CDR1 LNHDA and CDR2 SQIVND (reference sequence). V lost 4 bases and J lost 6; bases outside the gene matches: 4.

The chain carries TRBV27 and TRBJ2-1, with D possibly matching TRBD2 (5 bases). V dropped 7 bases and J dropped 5 bases, with 18 bases sitting between them. This CDR3 spans 15 amino acids. Germline V gene lookup returns CDR1 MNHEY and CDR2 SMNVEV (reference sequence). CDR3 bases: TGTGCCAGCACCACGGGATCTTCGGGTCACAATGAGCAGTTCTTC. It translates to CASTTGSSGHNEQFF.

This clone appeared a single time. The V and J genes are TRBV27 and TRBJ2-7; 7 nucleotides match TRBD1. The junction had 18 bases not matched to a gene; V was cut back by 6 bases and J by 7 bases. This CDR3 region has 16 residues. Germline CDR1 MNHEY, CDR2 SMNVEV (reference sequence). CDR3 sequence (DNA): TGTGCCAGCAGCCTCGGTCACGGAACAGGGGTAGTTGAGCAGTACTTC. It specifies CASSLGHGTGVVEQYF.

The rearrangement joins TRBV7-9 to TRBJ2-7; 10 bases map to TRBD2. CDR3 length equals 17 residues. Germline CDR1 is SEHNR and CDR2 is FQNEAQ (reference sequence). Trimming removed 3 bases from V and 3 bases from J; junction bases left unmatched: 11. CDR3 sequence: CASSFPSGGLSSYEQYF. CDR3 bases: TGTGCCAGCAGCTTCCCTAGCGGGGGTCTAAGCAGCTACGAGCAGTACTTC.

The chain carries TRBV9 and TRBJ2-3; D may be TRBD2 (6 bases). The CDR3 consists of 16 residues. The germline V and J ends were trimmed by 3 bases and 3 bases, with 17 bases remaining between them. Germline loops: CDR1 SGDLS, CDR2 YYNGEE. The CDR3 DNA sequence: TGTGCCAGCAGCGGGTCTGTTGAGCGGGTAACAGATACGCAGTATTTT. Protein product: CASSGSVERVTDTQYF.

The chain recombines TRBV7-9 with TRBJ2-3, with 9 bases matching TRBD1. J was trimmed by 3 bases and V by 5 bases; bases with no gene match: 12. The germline V gene has CDR1 SEHNR and CDR2 FQNEAQ (reference sequence). The CDR3 length is 17 residues. The CDR3 DNA follows: TGTGCCAGCAGCCTACTAAAGAAGACAGGGGGGACAGATACGCAGTATTTT. This codes for CASSLLKKTGGTDTQYF.

This clone was seen a single time. The chain uses TRBV7-9 and TRBJ2-5; 8 bases are a match to TRBD1. Germline V gene sequence: CDR1 SEHNR, CDR2 FQNEAQ (reference sequence). Trimming removed 0 bases from V and 1 base from J; junction bases left unmatched: 10. There are 18 residues in the CDR3. The CDR3: CASSLAGADRVIQETQYF. DNA for the CDR3: TGTGCCAGCAGCTTAGCTGGGGCGGACAGGGTGATCCAAGAGACCCAGTACTTC.

The V and J genes are TRBV10-3 and TRBJ2-7, with TRBD2 as a possible D gene (5 bases). The CDR3 consists of 14 residues. Germline values: CDR1 ENHRY, CDR2 SYGVKD. V was pared by 8 bases and J by 4 bases, with 18 bases between. This chain's CDR3 is CAIAGGPGPYEQYF. For the CDR3, the DNA is TGTGCCATCGCGGGCGGCCCGGGCCCGTACGAGCAGTACTTC.

The rearrangement links TRBV27 to TRBJ2-7; a possible D gene is TRBD1 (5 bases). V lost 0 bases and J 3 bases, leaving 12 bases between the germline ends. The CDR3 runs 15 residues. Germline V lookup: CDR1 MNHEY, CDR2 SMNVEV (reference sequence). CDR3 sequence: CASSLSAGPFYEQYF. In DNA, the CDR3 is TGTGCCAGCAGTTTATCGGCAGGGCCTTTCTACGAGCAGTACTTC.

The chain couples TRBV30 to TRBJ1-2, with a possible D match to TRBD1 (6 bases). CDR3 length: 16 amino acids. Trimming stripped 5 bases from V and 6 bases from J, with 25 bases between. Looked up from germline, CDR1 is GTSNPN and CDR2 is SVGIG (reference sequence). The CDR3 DNA sequence: TGTGCCTGGGGGGGATTAAGACAGGCGGTAAACAATGGCTACACCTTC. It translates to CAWGGLRQAVNNGYTF.

The chain employs TRBV28 and TRBJ2-7; maybe TRBD2 (5 bases). Trimming left V 2 bases short and J 4 bases short, with 18 bases between. The CDR3 spans 16 residues. Germline assignment: CDR1 MDHEN and CDR2 SYDVKM. CDR3 in amino acids: CASSLIPSGIRYEQYF. The CDR3 coding sequence is TGTGCCAGCAGTTTAATTCCTTCGGGAATACGGTACGAGCAGTACTTC.

The V gene is TRBV4-2, the J gene TRBJ2-1, with D unresolved. Germline V gene data show CDR1 as LGHNA and CDR2 as YNFKEQ. The CDR3 loop spans 16 amino acids. Trimming took 1 base from V and 0 from J, leaving 10 bases between them. The DNA of the CDR3 is TGTGCCAGCAGCCAAGGGCCGGGTAACTCCTACAATGAGCAGTTCTTC. Translating it yields CASSQGPGNSYNEQFF.

Only one count was recorded for this clone. This rearrangement joins TRBV5-1 to TRBJ2-7; 7 nucleotides agree with TRBD1. V was pared by 4 bases and J by 3 bases, with 13 bases of the junction left unmatched. In germline, CDR1 is SGHRS, CDR2 YFSETQ. CDR3 size: 16 residues. Here the CDR3 DNA reads TGCGCCAGCAGCCGAGGGGGACAGCCACTCCGCTACGAGCAGTACTTC. Its translation: CASSRGGQPLRYEQYF.

V is TRBV7-8 and J is TRBJ1-1; 7 bases line up with TRBD1. The CDR3 covers 12 residues. CDR1 SGHVS and CDR2 FQNEAQ come from the germline V gene. V lost 4 bases to trimming and J lost 11 bases; unmatched junction nucleotides: 7. The CDR3 here is CASSSYRGSAFF. For the CDR3, the DNA is TGTGCCAGCAGCTCCTACAGGGGCAGTGCTTTCTTT.

This chain connects TRBV30 to TRBJ1-1; the D gene is possibly TRBD1 (6 bases). This CDR3 spans 12 amino acids. Germline V gene data show CDR1 as GTSNPN and CDR2 as SVGIG (reference sequence). V dropped 5 bases and J dropped 1 base, with 8 bases sitting between them. CDR3 amino acids: CAWATGNTEAFF. The CDR3, as DNA: TGTGCCTGGGCGACAGGGAACACTGAAGCTTTCTTT. Full variable domain (outside the CDR3, taken from reference TRBV30 and TRBJ1-1): SQTIHQWPATLVQPVGSPLSLECTVEGTSNPNLYWYRQAAGRGLQLLFYSVGIGQISSEVPQNLSASRPQDRQFILSSKKLLLSDSGFYLCAWATGNTEAFFGQGTRLTVV.

The chain recombines TRBV7-6 with TRBJ1-2; D perhaps matches TRBD1 (6 bases). V shed 4 bases and J shed 5 bases, with 17 bases lying between them. The CDR3 spans 15 residues. CDR1 and CDR2 from the germline V gene are SGHVS and FNYEAQ. The chain's CDR3 is CASSSHRDKPYGYTF. The CDR3 nucleotides are TGTGCCAGCAGCTCGCACCGGGACAAACCTTATGGCTACACCTTC. The full variable domain, its missing parts supplied by reference TRBV7-6 and TRBJ1-2, is GAGVSQSPRYKVTKRGQDVALRCDPISGHVSLYWYRQALGQGPEFLTYFNYEAQQDKSGLPNDRFSAERPEGSISTLTIQRTEQRDSAMYRCASSSHRDKPYGYTFGSGTRLTVV.

The chain is built from TRBV25-1 and TRBJ2-7; 7 positions agree with TRBD1. The CDR3 has 15 residues. The germline V gene has CDR1 MGHDK and CDR2 SYGVNS. J was trimmed by 3 bases and V by 3 bases; bases with no gene match: 8. As DNA, the CDR3 is TGTGCCAGCAGTGAGGCGAGCAGGGGGAACTACGAGCAGTACTTC. Encoded protein: CASSEASRGNYEQYF.

The CDR3 region is CASSILQGTQNIQYF. The CDR3, as DNA: TGTGCCAGTAGTATCCTACAGGGGACCCAAAACATTCAGTACTTC. The chain links TRBV19 to TRBJ2-4, with TRBD1 identical over 7 bases. The germline V gene has CDR1 LNHDA and CDR2 SQIVND (reference sequence). The CDR3 runs to 15 residues. J lost 5 bases, V lost 3 bases, and 7 bases had no gene match.

The rearrangement joins TRBV7-2 to TRBJ1-5, with D hard to call. Per the germline V gene, CDR1 is SGHTA and CDR2 is FQGNSA. The CDR3 is 15 amino acids. The V end was cut by 5 bases, the J end by 2 bases, with 13 bases between. CDR3 coding DNA: TGTGCCAGCAGCCGCCTGGCTCCCGGCAATCAGCCCCAGCATTTT. Protein product: CASSRLAPGNQPQHF.

V and J are TRBV29-1 and TRBJ1-2; no firm D call. V lost 7 bases to trimming and J lost 1 base, with 10 bases between them. Per the germline V gene, CDR1 is SQVTM and CDR2 is ANQGSEA. The CDR3 contains 12 residues. The CDR3 DNA reads TGCAGCGGGGGAGACGTTAACTATGGCTACACCTTC. Protein: CSGGDVNYGYTF.

This chain uses TRBV10-3 with TRBJ1-4; D gene uncertain. Trimming stripped 3 bases from V and 6 bases from J, with 14 bases between. Germline V gene data show CDR1 as ENHRY and CDR2 as SYGVKD. The CDR3 spans 15 residues. CDR3 loop: CAISDSGRGYEKLFF. CDR3 nucleotides: TGTGCCATCAGTGATTCCGGGCGGGGATATGAAAAACTGTTTTTT.